This T cell receptor (beta chain) was captured by sequencing in a study of blood T cells in healthy people across ages. Germline assignment: CDR1 SGHDN and CDR2 FVKESK. The CDR3 spans 16 residues. V was shortened by 1 base and J by 3 bases, with 14 bases between the two germline ends. Each sample had at least 6 million PBMCs isolated. This clonotype was detected a few times. The target antigen is unknown. Overall study results and limits: In older individuals, TCR beta diversity per million T cells was lower, falling roughly linearly with age.

Primed by a sample-barcoded 5' primer and a J-beta primer mix, a second PCR proceeded for roughly 6 to 12 cycles. One entry per CDR3 protein results from TCRdb running MiXCR on the 5' RACE reads. There are over 1.5 million distinct CDR3 sequences in the sample; roughly 52% occur only once, and around 2.1% lies in the top ten. The rearrangement joins TRBV14 to TRBJ2-3, with TRBD2 as a possible D gene (6 bases). This sequence originates from a woman aged 40 to 55 in good health. The sequencing sample was made of blood. The CDR3 region is CASSQVGGSATDTQYF. Here the CDR3 DNA reads TGTGCCAGCAGCCAAGTCGGGGGTTCGGCGACAGATACGCAGTATTTT.